Listed here is a single TCR beta chain. This table comes from immunoSEQ multiplex PCR, and its TCRdb copy is limited to in-frame clones, with some not included. Of 1.5 million to 2.5 million clones detected, roughly 94% appear once; the ten largest clones hold under 1.5%. These data come from a study of shared clonotypes between healthy human individuals. CDR1 and CDR2 from the germline V gene are MGHRA and YSYEKL. CDR3 length equals 14 residues. The germline V and J ends were trimmed by 3 bases and 3 bases, with 12 bases remaining between them. It was CD45RO-negative cells, positively selected for CCR7, that made up naive CD8 cells, with terminally differentiated effector memory CD45RA+ cells excluded. Everyone who donated was a Caucasian adult who lived in Nashville, Tennessee.

The chain is built from TRBV4-1 and TRBJ2-7; TRBD1 is a possible D gene (6 bases). The sample comprised naive CD8+ T cells sorted from blood. The clonotype originates from a man in his late teens or twenties in good health. The DNA for the CDR3 is TGCGCCAGCAGCCAGAGAGAGGGGGACTACGAGCAGTACTTC. Translated: CASSQREGDYEQYF.